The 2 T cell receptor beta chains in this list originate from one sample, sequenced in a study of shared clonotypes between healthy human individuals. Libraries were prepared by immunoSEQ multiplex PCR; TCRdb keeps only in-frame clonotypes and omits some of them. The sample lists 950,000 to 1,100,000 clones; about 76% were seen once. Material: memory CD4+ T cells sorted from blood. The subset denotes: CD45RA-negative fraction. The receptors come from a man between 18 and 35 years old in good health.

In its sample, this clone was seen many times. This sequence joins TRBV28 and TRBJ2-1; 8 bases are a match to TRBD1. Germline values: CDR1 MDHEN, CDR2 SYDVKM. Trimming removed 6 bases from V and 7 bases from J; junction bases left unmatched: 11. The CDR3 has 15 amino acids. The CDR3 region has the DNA TGTGCCAGCAGCTGGACAGGGTTCGGGGTTAATGAGCAGTTCTTC. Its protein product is CASSWTGFGVNEQFF. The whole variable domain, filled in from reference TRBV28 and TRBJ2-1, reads DVKVTQSSRYLVKRTGEKVFLECVQDMDHENMFWYRQDPGLGLRLIYFSYDVKMKEKGDIPEGYSVSREKKERFSLILESASTNQTSMYLCASSWTGFGVNEQFFGPGTRLTVL.

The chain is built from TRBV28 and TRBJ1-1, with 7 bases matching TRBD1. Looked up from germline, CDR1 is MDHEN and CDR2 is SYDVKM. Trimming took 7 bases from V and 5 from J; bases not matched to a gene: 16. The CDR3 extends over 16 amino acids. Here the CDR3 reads CASTEKGAPGRTEAFF. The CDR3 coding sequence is TGTGCCAGCACCGAGAAGGGGGCTCCGGGACGGACTGAAGCTTTCTTT.